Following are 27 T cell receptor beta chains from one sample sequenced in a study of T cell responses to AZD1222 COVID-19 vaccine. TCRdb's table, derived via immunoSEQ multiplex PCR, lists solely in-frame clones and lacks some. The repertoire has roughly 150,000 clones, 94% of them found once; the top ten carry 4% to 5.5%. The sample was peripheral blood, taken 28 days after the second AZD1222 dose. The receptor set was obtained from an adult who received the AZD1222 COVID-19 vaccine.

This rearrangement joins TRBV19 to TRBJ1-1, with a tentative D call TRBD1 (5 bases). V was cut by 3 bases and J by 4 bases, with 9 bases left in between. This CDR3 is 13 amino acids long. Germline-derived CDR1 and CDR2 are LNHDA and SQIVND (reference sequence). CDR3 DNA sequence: TGTGCCAGTAGTATGCAGGGACCCACTGAAGCTTTCTTT. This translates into CASSMQGPTEAFF.

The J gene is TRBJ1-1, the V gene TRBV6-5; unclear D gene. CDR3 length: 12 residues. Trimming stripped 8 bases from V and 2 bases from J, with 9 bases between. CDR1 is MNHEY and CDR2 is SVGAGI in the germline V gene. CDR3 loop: CASSKLNTEAFF. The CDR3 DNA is TGTGCCAGCTCAAAACTTAACACTGAAGCTTTCTTT.

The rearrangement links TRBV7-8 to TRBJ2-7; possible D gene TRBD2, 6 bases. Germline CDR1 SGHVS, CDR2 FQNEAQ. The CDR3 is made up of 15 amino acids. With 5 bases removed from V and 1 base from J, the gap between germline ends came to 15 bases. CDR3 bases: TGTGCCAGCAGCCTGAGGAGGGCGGGGTCCTACGAGCAGTACTTC. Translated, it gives CASSLRRAGSYEQYF.

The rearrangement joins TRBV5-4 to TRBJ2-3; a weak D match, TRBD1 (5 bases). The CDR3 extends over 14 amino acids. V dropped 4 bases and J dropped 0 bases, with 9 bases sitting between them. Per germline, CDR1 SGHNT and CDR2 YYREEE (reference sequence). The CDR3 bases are TGTGCCAGCAGCGATCGACAGAGCACAGATACGCAGTATTTT. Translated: CASSDRQSTDTQYF.

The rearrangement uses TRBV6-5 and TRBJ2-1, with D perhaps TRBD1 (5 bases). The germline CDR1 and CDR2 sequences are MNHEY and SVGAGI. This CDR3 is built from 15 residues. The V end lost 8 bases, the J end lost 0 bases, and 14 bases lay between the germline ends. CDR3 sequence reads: CASLPGLSSYNEQFF. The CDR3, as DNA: TGTGCCAGCTTACCAGGGTTAAGCTCCTACAATGAGCAGTTCTTC.

CDR3 loop: CASSYQATGTNYGYTF. The CDR3 nucleotides are TGTGCCAGCAGCTACCAGGCGACGGGGACTAACTATGGCTACACCTTC. The chain links TRBV5-8 to TRBJ1-2; no definite D call. The CDR3 has 16 residues. Germline CDR1 SGHTS, CDR2 YDEGEE. The V end was cut by 3 bases, the J end by 0 bases, with 15 bases between.

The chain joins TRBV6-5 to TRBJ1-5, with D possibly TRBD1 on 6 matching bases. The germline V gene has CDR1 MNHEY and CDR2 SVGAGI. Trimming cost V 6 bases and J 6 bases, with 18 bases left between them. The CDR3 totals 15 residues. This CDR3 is CASSRHREEGQPQHF. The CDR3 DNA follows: TGTGCCAGCAGCAGACACAGGGAGGAGGGTCAGCCCCAGCATTTT.

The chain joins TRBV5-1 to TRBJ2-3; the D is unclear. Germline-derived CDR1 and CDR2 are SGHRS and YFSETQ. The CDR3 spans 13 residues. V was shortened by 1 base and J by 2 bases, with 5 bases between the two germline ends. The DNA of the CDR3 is TGCGCCAGCAGCTTGCAGAACACAGATACGCAGTATTTT. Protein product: CASSLQNTDTQYF.

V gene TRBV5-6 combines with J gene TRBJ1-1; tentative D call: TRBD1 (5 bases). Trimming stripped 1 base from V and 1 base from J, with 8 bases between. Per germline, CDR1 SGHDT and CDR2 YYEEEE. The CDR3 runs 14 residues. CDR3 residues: CASSLWGRNTEAFF. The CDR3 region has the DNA TGTGCCAGCAGCTTGTGGGGGAGGAACACTGAAGCTTTCTTT.

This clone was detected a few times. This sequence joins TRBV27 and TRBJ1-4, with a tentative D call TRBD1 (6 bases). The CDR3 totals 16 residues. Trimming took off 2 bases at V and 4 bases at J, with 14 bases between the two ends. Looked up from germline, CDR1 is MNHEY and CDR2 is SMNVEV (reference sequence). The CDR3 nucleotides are TGTGCCAGCAGTTTAGGAAACAGGGCCGATAATGAAAAACTGTTTTTT. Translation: CASSLGNRADNEKLFF.

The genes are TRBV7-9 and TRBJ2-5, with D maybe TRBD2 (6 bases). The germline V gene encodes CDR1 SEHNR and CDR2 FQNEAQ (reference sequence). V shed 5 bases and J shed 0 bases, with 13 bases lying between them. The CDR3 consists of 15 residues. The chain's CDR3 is CASSDQRAYQETQYF. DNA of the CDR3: TGTGCCAGCAGCGACCAGCGGGCCTACCAAGAGACCCAGTACTTC.

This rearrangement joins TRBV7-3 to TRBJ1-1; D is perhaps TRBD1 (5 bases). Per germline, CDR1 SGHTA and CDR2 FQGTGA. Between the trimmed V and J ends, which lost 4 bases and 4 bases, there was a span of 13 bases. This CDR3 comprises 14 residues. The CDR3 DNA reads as TGTGCCAGCAGCTCCTACGGGGGTCCCACTGAAGCTTTCTTT. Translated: CASSSYGGPTEAFF.

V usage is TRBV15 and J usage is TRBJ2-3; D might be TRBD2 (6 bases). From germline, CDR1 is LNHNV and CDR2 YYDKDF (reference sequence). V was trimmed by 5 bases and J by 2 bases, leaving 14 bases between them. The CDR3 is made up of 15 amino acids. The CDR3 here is CATSRGDGVTDTQYF. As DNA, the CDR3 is TGTGCCACCAGCCGCGGGGATGGGGTCACAGATACGCAGTATTTT.

The CDR3 DNA is TGTGCCAGCAGGGCTGCCGGCGGCTATGGCTACACCTTC. Translated, it gives CASRAAGGYGYTF. This chain uses TRBV6-5 with TRBJ1-2; D uncertain. V lost 6 bases and J lost 4, with 12 bases in between. CDR3 length equals 13 residues. Germline V gives CDR1 MNHEY, CDR2 SVGAGI.

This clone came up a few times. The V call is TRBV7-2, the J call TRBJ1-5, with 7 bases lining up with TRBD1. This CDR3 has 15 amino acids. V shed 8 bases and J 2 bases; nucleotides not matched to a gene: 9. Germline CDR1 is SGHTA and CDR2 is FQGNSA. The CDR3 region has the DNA TGTGCCAGCTCAGCGTGGGGGACAGGCAATCAGCCCCAGCATTTT. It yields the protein CASSAWGTGNQPQHF.

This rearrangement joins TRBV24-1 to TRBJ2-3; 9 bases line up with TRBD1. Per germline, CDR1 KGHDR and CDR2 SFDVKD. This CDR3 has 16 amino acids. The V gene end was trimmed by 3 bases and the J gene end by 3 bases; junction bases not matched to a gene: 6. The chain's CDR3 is CATSDGGQGRTDTQYF. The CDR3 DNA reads TGTGCCACCAGTGATGGTGGACAGGGGAGGACAGATACGCAGTATTTT.

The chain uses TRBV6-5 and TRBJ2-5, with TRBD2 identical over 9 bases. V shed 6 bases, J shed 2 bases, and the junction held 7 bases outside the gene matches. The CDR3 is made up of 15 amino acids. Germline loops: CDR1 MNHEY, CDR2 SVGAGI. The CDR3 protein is CASSLAGAGQETQYF. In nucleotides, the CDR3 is TGTGCCAGCAGCTTAGCGGGAGCGGGTCAAGAGACCCAGTACTTC.

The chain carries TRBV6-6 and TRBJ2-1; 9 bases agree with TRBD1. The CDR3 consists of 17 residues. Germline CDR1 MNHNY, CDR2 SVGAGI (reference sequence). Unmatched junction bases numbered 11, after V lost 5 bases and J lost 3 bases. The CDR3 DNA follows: TGTGCCAGCAGTCAACGACCCGGACAGGGGTTCTACAATGAGCAGTTCTTC. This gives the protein CASSQRPGQGFYNEQFF.

The CDR3 nucleotides read TGTGCCAGTAGTATGCCGGGACAGTACTATGGCTACACCTTC. Its protein product is CASSMPGQYYGYTF. The V and J genes are TRBV19 and TRBJ1-2; 7 positions agree with TRBD1. V gave up 3 bases and J gave up 3 bases; unmatched junction bases: 4. Germline V lookup: CDR1 LNHDA, CDR2 SQIVND (reference sequence). CDR3 length: 14 residues.

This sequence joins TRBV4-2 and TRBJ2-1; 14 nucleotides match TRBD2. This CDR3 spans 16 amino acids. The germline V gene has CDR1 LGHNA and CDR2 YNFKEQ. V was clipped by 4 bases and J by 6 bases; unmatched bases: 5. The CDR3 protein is CASSPVGTSGGNEQFF. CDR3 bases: TGTGCCAGCAGCCCCGTCGGGACTAGCGGGGGCAATGAGCAGTTCTTC.

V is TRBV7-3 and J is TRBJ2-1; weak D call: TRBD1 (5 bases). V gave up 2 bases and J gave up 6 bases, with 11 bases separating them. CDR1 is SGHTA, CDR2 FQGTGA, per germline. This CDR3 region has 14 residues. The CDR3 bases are TGTGCCAGCAGCTTACAGGGTGCTCTCAATGAGCAGTTCTTC. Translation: CASSLQGALNEQFF.

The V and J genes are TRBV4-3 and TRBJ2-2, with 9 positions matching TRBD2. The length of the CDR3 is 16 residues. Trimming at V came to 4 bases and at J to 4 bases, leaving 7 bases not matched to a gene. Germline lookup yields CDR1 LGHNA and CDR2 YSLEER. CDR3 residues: CASSPLAGAGTGELFF. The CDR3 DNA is TGCGCCAGCAGCCCCTTAGCGGGAGCGGGCACCGGGGAGCTGTTTTTT.

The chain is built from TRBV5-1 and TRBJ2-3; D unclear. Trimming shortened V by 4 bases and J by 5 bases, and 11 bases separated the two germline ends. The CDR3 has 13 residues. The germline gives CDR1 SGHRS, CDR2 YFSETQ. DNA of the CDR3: TGCGCCAGCAGCCCGGAGCCTAGAGATACGCAGTATTTT. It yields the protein CASSPEPRDTQYF.

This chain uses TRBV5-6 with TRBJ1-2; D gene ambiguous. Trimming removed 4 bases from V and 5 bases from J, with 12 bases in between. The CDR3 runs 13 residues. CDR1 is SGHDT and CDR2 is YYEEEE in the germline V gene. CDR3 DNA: TGTGCCAGCAGCATAGGACGGACGTATGGCTACACCTTC. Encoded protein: CASSIGRTYGYTF. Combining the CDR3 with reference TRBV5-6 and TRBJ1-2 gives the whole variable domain DAGVTQSPTHLIKTRGQQVTLRCSPKSGHDTVSWYQQALGQGPQFIFQYYEEEERQRGNFPDRFSGHQFPNYSSELNVNALLLGDSALYLCASSIGRTYGYTFGSGTRLTVV.

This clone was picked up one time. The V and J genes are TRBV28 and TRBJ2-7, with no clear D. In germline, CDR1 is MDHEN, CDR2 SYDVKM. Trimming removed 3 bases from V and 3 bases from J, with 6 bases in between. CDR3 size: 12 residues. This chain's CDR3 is CASSLLSYEQYF. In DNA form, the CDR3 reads TGTGCCAGCAGTTTGCTTAGCTACGAGCAGTACTTC. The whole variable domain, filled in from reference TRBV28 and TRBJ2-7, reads DVKVTQSSRYLVKRTGEKVFLECVQDMDHENMFWYRQDPGLGLRLIYFSYDVKMKEKGDIPEGYSVSREKKERFSLILESASTNQTSMYLCASSLLSYEQYFGPGTRLTVT.

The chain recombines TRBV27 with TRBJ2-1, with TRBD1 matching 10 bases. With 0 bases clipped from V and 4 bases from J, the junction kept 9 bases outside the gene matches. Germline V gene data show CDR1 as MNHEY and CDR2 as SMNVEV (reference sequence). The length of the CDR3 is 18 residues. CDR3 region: CASSLSGTGDVRYNEQFF. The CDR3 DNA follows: TGTGCCAGCAGTTTATCCGGGACAGGGGATGTTCGGTACAATGAGCAGTTCTTC.

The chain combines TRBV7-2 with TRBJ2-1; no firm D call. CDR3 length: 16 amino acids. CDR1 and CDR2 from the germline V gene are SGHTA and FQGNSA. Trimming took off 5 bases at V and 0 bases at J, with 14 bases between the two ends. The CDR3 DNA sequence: TGTGCCAGCAGCGCCCGCGTTTGGGGCTCCTACAATGAGCAGTTCTTC. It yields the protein CASSARVWGSYNEQFF.